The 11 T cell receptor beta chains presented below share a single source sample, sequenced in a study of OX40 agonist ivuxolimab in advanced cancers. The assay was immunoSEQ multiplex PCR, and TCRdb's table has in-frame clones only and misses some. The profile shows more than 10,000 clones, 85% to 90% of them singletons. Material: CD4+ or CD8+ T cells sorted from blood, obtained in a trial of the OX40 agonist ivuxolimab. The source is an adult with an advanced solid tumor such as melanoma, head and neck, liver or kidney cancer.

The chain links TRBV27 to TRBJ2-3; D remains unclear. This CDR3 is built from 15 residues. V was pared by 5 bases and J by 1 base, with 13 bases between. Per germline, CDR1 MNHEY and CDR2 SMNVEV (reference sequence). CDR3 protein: CASSRPIDRTDTQYF. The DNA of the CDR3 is TGTGCCAGCAGTAGGCCAATTGATCGCACAGATACGCAGTATTTT.

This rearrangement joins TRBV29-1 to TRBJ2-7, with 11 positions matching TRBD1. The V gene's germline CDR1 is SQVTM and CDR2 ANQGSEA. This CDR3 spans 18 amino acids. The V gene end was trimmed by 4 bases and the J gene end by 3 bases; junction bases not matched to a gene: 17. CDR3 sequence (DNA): TGCAGCGTTGCGCCCCGGCGCCCCGGACAGGGGGCTAACTACGAGCAGTACTTC. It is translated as CSVAPRRPGQGANYEQYF.

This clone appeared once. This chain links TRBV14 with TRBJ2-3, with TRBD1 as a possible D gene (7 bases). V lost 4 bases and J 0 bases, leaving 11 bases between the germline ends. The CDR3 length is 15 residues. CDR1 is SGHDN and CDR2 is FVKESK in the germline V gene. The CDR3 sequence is CASSPGDSSTDTQYF. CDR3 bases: TGTGCCAGCAGCCCGGGGGACAGTAGCACAGATACGCAGTATTTT.

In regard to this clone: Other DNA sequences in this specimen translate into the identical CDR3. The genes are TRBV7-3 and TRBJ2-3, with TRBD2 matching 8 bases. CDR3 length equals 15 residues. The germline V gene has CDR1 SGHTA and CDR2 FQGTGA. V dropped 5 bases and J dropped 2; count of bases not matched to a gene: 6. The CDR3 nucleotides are TGTGCCAGCAGCCCCGGGGGGGGGCCCACAGATACGCAGTATTTT. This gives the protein CASSPGGGPTDTQYF.

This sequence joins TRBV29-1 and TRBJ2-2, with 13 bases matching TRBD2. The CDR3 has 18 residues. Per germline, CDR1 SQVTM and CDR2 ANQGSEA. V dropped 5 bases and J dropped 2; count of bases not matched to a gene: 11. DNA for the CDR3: TGCAGCGTTATGACTAGCGGGAGGTTTTTCGGAAACACCGGGGAGCTGTTTTTT. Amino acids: CSVMTSGRFFGNTGELFF.

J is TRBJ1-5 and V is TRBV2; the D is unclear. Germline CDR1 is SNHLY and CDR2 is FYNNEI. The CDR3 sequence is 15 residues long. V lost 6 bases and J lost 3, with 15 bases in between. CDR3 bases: TGTGCCAGCAGCGCCGGGAGCTTCGACAATCAGCCCCAGCATTTT. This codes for CASSAGSFDNQPQHF.

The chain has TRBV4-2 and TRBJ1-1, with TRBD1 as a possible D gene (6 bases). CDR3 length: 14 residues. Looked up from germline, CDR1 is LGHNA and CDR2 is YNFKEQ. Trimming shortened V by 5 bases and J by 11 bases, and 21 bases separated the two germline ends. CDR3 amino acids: CASSFGTDSLNAFF. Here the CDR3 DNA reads TGTGCCAGCAGCTTCGGGACGGACAGCCTCAACGCTTTCTTT.

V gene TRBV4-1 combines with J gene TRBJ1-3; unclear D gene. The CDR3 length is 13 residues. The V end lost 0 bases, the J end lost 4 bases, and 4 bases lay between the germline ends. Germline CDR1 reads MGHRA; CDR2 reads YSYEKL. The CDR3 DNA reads TGCGCCAGCAGCCAAGACCCGGGAAACACCATATATTTT. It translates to CASSQDPGNTIYF.

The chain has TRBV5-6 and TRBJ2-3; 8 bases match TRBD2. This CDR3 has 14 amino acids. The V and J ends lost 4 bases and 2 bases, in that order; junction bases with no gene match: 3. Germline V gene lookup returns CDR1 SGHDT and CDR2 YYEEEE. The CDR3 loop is CASSREGPTDTQYF. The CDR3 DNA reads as TGTGCCAGCAGCCGGGAGGGCCCCACAGATACGCAGTATTTT.

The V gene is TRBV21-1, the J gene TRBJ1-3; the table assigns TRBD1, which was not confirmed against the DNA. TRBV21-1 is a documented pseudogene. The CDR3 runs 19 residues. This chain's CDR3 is CASSPPWTGGARAGNTIYF. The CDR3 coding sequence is TGTGCCAGCAGCCCCCCCTGGACAGGGGGCGCGAGAGCTGGAAACACCATATATTTT.

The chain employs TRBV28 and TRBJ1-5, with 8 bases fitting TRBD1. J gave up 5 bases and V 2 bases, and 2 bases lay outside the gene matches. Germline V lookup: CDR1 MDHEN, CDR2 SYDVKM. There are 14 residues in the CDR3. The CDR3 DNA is TGTGCCAGCAGTTTACACAGGGGGGATCAGCCCCAGCATTTT. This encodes CASSLHRGDQPQHF.